This passage covers 22 T cell receptor beta chains from one sample sequenced in a study of CD8+ T cells in alopecia areata. Extraction and reverse transcription of RNA yielded cDNA as the sequencing template. Assay: immunoSEQ multiplex PCR; the TCRdb copy retains only in-frame clones and omits some. This sample has about 160,000 clones, with around 60% found just once. Treatment defined: oral pan-JAK inhibitor, 5-10 mg twice daily. The specimen was CD4+ T cells sorted from blood, collected at week 24, from a patient treated with tofacitinib. The receptor set was obtained from a human donor with alopecia areata.

This sequence joins TRBV5-6 and TRBJ1-5; D is possibly TRBD1 (6 bases). The CDR3 runs to 14 residues. Trimming pared 8 bases from V and 3 bases from J, leaving 15 bases between. Germline CDR1 is SGHDT and CDR2 is YYEEEE. The CDR3 bases are TGTGCCAGTCAAGGGGGGACGGACAATCAGCCCCAGCATTTT. It encodes CASQGGTDNQPQHF.

This clone was found many times. The chain carries TRBV5-4 and TRBJ2-5; D remains unclear. V gave up 0 bases and J gave up 2 bases, with 5 bases separating them. Germline V gene sequence: CDR1 SGHNT, CDR2 YYREEE (reference sequence). This CDR3 contains 13 residues. The CDR3 loop reads CASSLETQETQYF. CDR3 in DNA: TGTGCCAGCAGCTTGGAGACTCAAGAGACCCAGTACTTC.

CDR3 residues: CRAGGTEAFF. The CDR3 nucleotides read TGCAGAGCAGGGGGCACTGAAGCTTTCTTT. The rearrangement joins TRBV20-1 to TRBJ1-1; 7 nucleotides match TRBD1. This CDR3 contains 10 residues. Germline CDR1 and CDR2: DFQATT and SNEGSKA (reference sequence).

V gene TRBV2 combines with J gene TRBJ2-5, with TRBD1 matching over 7 bases. There are 15 residues in the CDR3. With V trimmed by 6 bases and J by 5 bases, 12 bases remained unmatched. Germline loops: CDR1 SNHLY, CDR2 FYNNEI. The CDR3 DNA follows: TGTGCCAGCAGAGCAGACCGACAGGGTATGGAGACCCAGTACTTC. It is translated as CASRADRQGMETQYF.

The V gene is TRBV28, the J gene TRBJ1-2, with D possibly matching TRBD1 (5 bases). The length of the CDR3 is 13 residues. The germline V gene has CDR1 MDHEN and CDR2 SYDVKM. The chain's CDR3 is CGIGVRANYGYTF. The CDR3 nucleotides are TGTGGAATAGGGGTGCGAGCTAACTATGGCTACACCTTC.

V is TRBV29-1 and J is TRBJ1-1; D perhaps matches TRBD1 (6 bases). V lost 6 bases and J 4 bases, leaving 18 bases between the germline ends. Germline V gene data show CDR1 as SQVTM and CDR2 as ANQGSEA. This CDR3 contains 14 residues. The CDR3 here is CSVDLQGFSTEAFF. As DNA, the CDR3 is TGCAGCGTCGATTTACAGGGTTTCAGCACTGAAGCTTTCTTT.

This rearrangement joins TRBV20-1 to TRBJ2-7; D gene uncertain. Between the trimmed V and J ends, which lost 4 bases and 7 bases, there was a span of 11 bases. This CDR3 has 11 amino acids. CDR1 is DFQATT and CDR2 is SNEGSKA in the germline V gene (reference sequence). The CDR3, as DNA: TGCAGTGCTATACAGCGACGGGAGCAGTACTTC. It yields the protein CSAIQRREQYF.

The chain links TRBV7-9 to TRBJ2-4, with a tentative D call TRBD2 (5 bases). This CDR3 is built from 18 residues. CDR1 SEHNR and CDR2 FQNEAQ come from the germline V gene (reference sequence). Trimming removed 4 bases from V and 0 bases from J, with 19 bases in between. The CDR3 DNA reads as TGTGCCAGCAGCTCCCCTCAGTCGGGGATACTAGCCAAAAACATTCAGTACTTC. Translated, it gives CASSSPQSGILAKNIQYF.

The gene calls are TRBV29-1 and TRBJ1-1, with 7 nucleotides matching TRBD1. Trimming cost V 4 bases and J 8 bases; bases outside gene matches: 4. Germline V gene sequence: CDR1 SQVTM, CDR2 ANQGSEA. The CDR3 is 11 residues long. The CDR3: CSVAEDREAFF. The CDR3, as DNA: TGCAGCGTTGCCGAGGACAGGGAAGCTTTCTTT.

The CDR3 loop is CAISEGPNQETQYF. The DNA of the CDR3 is TGTGCCATCAGTGAGGGGCCGAACCAAGAGACCCAGTACTTC. The chain is built from TRBV10-3 and TRBJ2-5; D remains unclear. The germline V and J ends were trimmed by 2 bases and 0 bases, with 7 bases remaining between them. CDR3 length: 14 residues. The V gene's germline CDR1 is ENHRY and CDR2 SYGVKD.

This clone was recorded a few times. CDR3 sequence reads: CASNLGGTGANVLTF. CDR3 in DNA: TGTGCCAGCAACCTAGGGGGCACTGGGGCCAACGTCCTGACTTTC. This rearrangement joins TRBV28 to TRBJ2-6; 7 positions match TRBD1. Trimming removed 7 bases from V and 2 bases from J; junction bases left unmatched: 5. The length of the CDR3 is 15 residues. Germline V gene sequence: CDR1 MDHEN, CDR2 SYDVKM.

This sequence joins TRBV6-5 and TRBJ1-6; D is possibly TRBD1 (6 bases). The germline gives CDR1 MNHEY, CDR2 SVGAGI. The CDR3 runs to 15 residues. V lost 7 bases to trimming and J lost 10 bases, with 20 bases between them. CDR3 region: CASTLSYWTASPLHF. CDR3 coding DNA: TGTGCCAGCACCCTAAGCTACTGGACAGCCTCACCCCTCCACTTT.

This clone was recorded only once. This chain connects TRBV4-2 to TRBJ1-5, with D perhaps TRBD1 (6 bases). V was cut by 1 base and J by 4 bases, with 8 bases left in between. The CDR3 is 14 residues long. Germline CDR1 reads LGHNA; CDR2 reads YNFKEQ. Here the CDR3 reads CASSQGTENQPQHF. Here the CDR3 DNA reads TGTGCCAGCAGCCAAGGGACAGAGAATCAGCCCCAGCATTTT.

The sample holds a few counts of this clone. The genes are TRBV29-1 and TRBJ2-7, with D unclear. Germline CDR1 and CDR2: SQVTM and ANQGSEA. There are 13 residues in the CDR3. Between the trimmed V and J ends, which lost 7 bases and 3 bases, there was a span of 16 bases. This CDR3 reads CSASWRPDYEQYF. Here the CDR3 DNA reads TGCAGCGCGTCGTGGCGGCCGGACTACGAGCAGTACTTC.

This sequence joins TRBV7-9 and TRBJ1-2; D unclear. Trimming took 8 bases from V and 6 from J, leaving 10 bases between them. The CDR3 loop spans 11 amino acids. The germline V gene has CDR1 SEHNR and CDR2 FQNEAQ (reference sequence). The DNA of the CDR3 is TGTGCCAGCTCCGCCGCGGATGGCTACACCTTC. This sequence encodes CASSAADGYTF.

This clone has at least ten counts. In nucleotides, the CDR3 is TGTGCCAGCAGTTACGATACGGGGATCCACTTT. Protein product: CASSYDTGIHF. The V gene is TRBV6-6, the J gene TRBJ1-6; D gene ambiguous. This CDR3 comprises 11 residues. Trimming took off 2 bases at V and 17 bases at J, with 10 bases between the two ends. CDR1 and CDR2 from the germline V gene are MNHNY and SVGAGI (reference sequence).

The chain carries TRBV10-3 and TRBJ1-6, with D possibly matching TRBD1 (5 bases). The CDR3 has 13 residues. V lost 7 bases, J lost 6 bases, and 10 bases lay in between. Germline CDR1 ENHRY, CDR2 SYGVKD. The CDR3 spells CAITPGSNSPLHF. CDR3 bases: TGTGCCATCACCCCAGGGTCTAATTCACCCCTCCACTTT.

In its sample, this clone was seen a few times. The chain carries TRBV6-5 and TRBJ1-3; 8 nucleotides line up with TRBD1. The germline gives CDR1 MNHEY, CDR2 SVGAGI. This CDR3 is built from 15 residues. Trimming removed 7 bases from V and 13 bases from J; junction bases left unmatched: 18. CDR3 bases: TGTGCCAGCACTCCTACCGGATATCAGGGGGCGCATATATATTTT. Residues: CASTPTGYQGAHIYF.

The chain uses TRBV4-1 and TRBJ1-1; D gene uncertain. Trimming pared 5 bases from V and 5 bases from J, leaving 18 bases between. There are 15 residues in the CDR3. Germline V CDR1 and CDR2: MGHRA, YSYEKL. The CDR3 DNA reads TGCGCCAGCAGCAGACTAAACAAGGGTGGGACTGAAGCTTTCTTT. Protein: CASSRLNKGGTEAFF.

The chain is built from TRBV14 and TRBJ2-7, with a possible D match to TRBD1 (6 bases). The germline V gene has CDR1 SGHDN and CDR2 FVKESK. Between the trimmed V and J ends, which lost 2 bases and 3 bases, there was a span of 17 bases. CDR3 length: 16 residues. The CDR3 sequence is CASSQLQGRGGYEQYF. In nucleotides, the CDR3 is TGTGCCAGCAGCCAACTGCAGGGCAGGGGTGGCTACGAGCAGTACTTC.

In this sample, this clone turned up a few times. The chain employs TRBV6-1 and TRBJ1-4, with TRBD1 matching over 9 bases. Germline assignment: CDR1 MNHNS and CDR2 SASEGT. With V trimmed by 4 bases and J by 6 bases, 6 bases remained unmatched. The CDR3 runs to 15 residues. The CDR3 is CASSATWTGDEKLFF. The CDR3 bases are TGTGCCAGCAGTGCAACATGGACAGGGGATGAAAAACTGTTTTTT.

This clone showed up just a few times. CDR3 sequence: CASSELGQGWDEQFF. For the CDR3, the DNA is TGTGCCAGCAGTGAACTTGGTCAGGGTTGGGATGAGCAGTTCTTC. The rearrangement links TRBV6-1 to TRBJ2-1; weak D call: TRBD1 (5 bases). This CDR3 spans 15 amino acids. CDR1 and CDR2 from the germline V gene are MNHNS and SASEGT. The ends were cut back, 2 bases at V and 8 bases at J, with 16 bases in the middle.